The source of this TCR beta chain is a study of breast tumors, draining lymph nodes, adjacent tissues. Findings and caveats of the study: Tumor TCR diversity was below lymph nodes but above nontumor tissue. That most tumor T cells come from lymph nodes remained unproven. The data were judged consistent with most tumor T cells coming from lymph node and expanding in tumor. Luminal-like breast cancer showed significantly higher tumor–nontumor repertoire similarity than basal-like.

MiXCR was run by TCRdb on the multiplex PCR reads, yielding one entry per CDR3 protein. The sample shows about 140,000 distinct CDR3 sequences, around 20% of them seen only once. Axillary draining lymph nodes of breast cancer patients supplied the node samples. Concerning this clonotype: Its specificity is not known. A much larger clone is a single base away; this may be a read error.

This clonotype was sampled from a female donor with breast cancer. Some clones in this sample may be carry-over from other donors' samples. Sequencing was carried out using axillary lymph node tissue.

CDR3 in DNA: TGCAGCGTGGCGGGCTTTGAGACCCAGTACTTC. This encodes CSVAGFETQYF. The chain has TRBV29-1 and TRBJ2-5; a possible D gene is TRBD2 (5 bases). V lost 6 bases and J 5 bases, leaving 10 bases between the germline ends. CDR3 size: 11 residues. The germline V gene has CDR1 SQVTM and CDR2 ANQGSEA. The variable domain in full, with the rest retrieved from reference TRBV29-1 and TRBJ2-5, is SAVISQKPSRDICQRGTSLTIQCQVDSQVTMMFWYRQQPGQSLTLIATANQGSEATYESGFVIDKFPISRPNLTFSTLTVSNMSPEDSSIYLCSVAGFETQYFGPGTRLLVL.